The 9 T cell receptor beta chains reported below all come from one sample, sequenced in a study of PD-1 and CTLA-4 blockade in melanoma. The method was immunoSEQ multiplex PCR; TCRdb's version includes in-frame clones alone and lacks a portion of them. The sample records 20,000 to 25,000 clones, approximately 89% being singletons. This specimen consisted of CD8+ T cells from peripheral blood, obtained before anti-PD-1 treatment. These receptors all come from a human donor with melanoma.

This chain joins TRBV7-9 and TRBJ2-2; D remains ambiguous. This CDR3 spans 14 amino acids. From germline, CDR1 is SEHNR and CDR2 FQNEAQ (reference sequence). Trimming pared 5 bases from V and 6 bases from J, leaving 13 bases between. The CDR3 sequence is CASSPTESAGELFF. In nucleotides, the CDR3 is TGTGCCAGCAGCCCGACTGAAAGTGCCGGGGAGCTGTTTTTT. Full variable domain (remainder filled in from reference TRBV7-9 and TRBJ2-2): DTGVSQNPRHKITKRGQNVTFRCDPISEHNRLYWYRQTLGQGPEFLTYFQNEAQLEKSRLLSDRFSAERPKGSFSTLEIQRTEQGDSAMYLCASSPTESAGELFFGEGSRLTVL.

V is TRBV2 and J is TRBJ1-1; D may be TRBD1 (5 bases). V was pared by 6 bases and J by 0 bases, with 14 bases between. Germline V gene data show CDR1 as SNHLY and CDR2 as FYNNEI. CDR3 length equals 15 residues. In DNA form, the CDR3 reads TGTGCCAGCAGGGGGGACTTAGGGGTGAACACTGAAGCTTTCTTT. Its translation is CASRGDLGVNTEAFF.

The V and J genes are TRBV3-1 (or the pseudogene TRBV3-2) and TRBJ1-4; D unclear. Trimming took off 0 bases at V and 5 bases at J, with 7 bases between the two ends. This CDR3 is built from 14 residues. Germline CDR1 LGHDT, CDR2 YNNKEL (reference sequence). In DNA form, the CDR3 reads TGTGCCAGCAGCCAAGATATGGCAAATGAAAAACTGTTTTTT. Its translation: CASSQDMANEKLFF.

The rearrangement joins TRBV7-7 to TRBJ1-5, with 8 bases identical to TRBD1. The CDR3 has 15 residues. V lost 5 bases and J lost 4; bases outside the gene matches: 7. Germline V CDR1 and CDR2: SSHAT, FNYEAQ (reference sequence). The CDR3 nucleotides are TGTGCCAGCAGCCCCCCGGACAGGGAGAATCAGCCCCAGCATTTT. It is translated as CASSPPDRENQPQHF.

The rearrangement joins TRBV6-2 or TRBV6-3 to TRBJ2-1; D not resolved. This CDR3 has 12 amino acids. V lost 3 bases, J lost 10 bases, and 10 bases lay in between. Germline loops: CDR1 MNHEY, CDR2 SVGEGT. CDR3 protein: CASSYSLQEQFF. The DNA of the CDR3 is TGTGCCAGCAGTTATTCCTTGCAAGAGCAGTTCTTC.

The J gene is TRBJ1-4, the V gene TRBV28; 8 bases line up with TRBD1. Unmatched junction bases numbered 5, after V lost 3 bases and J lost 8 bases. Per germline, CDR1 MDHEN and CDR2 SYDVKM. This CDR3 has 14 residues. The CDR3 loop is CASSFVTGDEKLFF. The CDR3 DNA reads as TGTGCCAGCAGTTTCGTGACAGGGGACGAAAAACTGTTTTTT.

J is TRBJ2-3 and V is TRBV5-4; 7 bases agree with TRBD2. The germline gives CDR1 SGHNT, CDR2 YYREEE (reference sequence). This CDR3 contains 13 residues. With 0 bases clipped from V and 7 bases from J, the junction kept 2 bases outside the gene matches. CDR3 nucleotides: TGTGCCAGCAGCTTGGGTGGGACTAATACGCAGTATTTT. Protein: CASSLGGTNTQYF.

The rearrangement uses TRBV28 and TRBJ1-5; D gene ambiguous. Trimming shortened V by 2 bases and J by 7 bases, and 6 bases separated the two germline ends. The germline V gene has CDR1 MDHEN and CDR2 SYDVKM. This CDR3 has 12 residues. CDR3 sequence (DNA): TGTGCCAGCAGTTTAAGTGGACAGCCCCAGCATTTT. It yields the protein CASSLSGQPQHF.

The rearrangement uses TRBV7-2 and TRBJ2-7; no firm D call. Germline-derived CDR1 and CDR2 are SGHTA and FQGNSA. V was trimmed by 5 bases and J by 4 bases, leaving 18 bases between them. CDR3 length: 15 amino acids. CDR3 sequence (DNA): TGTGCCAGCAGCCTGGCAGTGGATCCTTTGTACGAGCAGTACTTC. Translation: CASSLAVDPLYEQYF. Full variable domain (rest looked up from reference TRBV7-2 and TRBJ2-7): GAGVSQSPSNKVTEKGKDVELRCDPISGHTALYWYRQSLGQGLEFLIYFQGNSAPDKSGLPSDRFSAERTGGSVSTLTIQRTQQEDSAVYLCASSLAVDPLYEQYFGPGTRLTVT.